This T cell receptor (beta chain) comes out of a study of identifying expanded T cells in peripheral blood. Study-wide points: Across healthy donors, higher total template counts meant significantly greater roughly two-week count variance.

Remarks on this clone: Its antigen is not identified.

Profiled with immunoSEQ multiplex PCR; TCRdb holds only in-frame clones, not every one. The table includes roughly 84,000 clones, 70% to 90% detected once. Source material: blood. The receptor's source is a person aged 18 to 75 in good health.

The DNA of the CDR3 is TGTGCCAGCAGTGAGGATACCCAGAATCAGCCCCAGCATTTT. It encodes CASSEDTQNQPQHF. The V and J genes are TRBV2 and TRBJ1-5; D is unresolved. Per germline, CDR1 SNHLY and CDR2 FYNNEI. Trimming shortened V by 3 bases and J by 4 bases, and 10 bases separated the two germline ends. The CDR3 spans 14 residues.